This record looks at one TCR beta chain sequence and its context. This sample stems from a study of blood T cell repertoires in COVID-19. The wider study: COVID-19 samples collected from the United States, Italy and Spain covered acute and convalescent phases. The cDNA or gDNA used as material had been derived from T cells, B-cell-depleted T cells, or PBMCs.

The germline V and J ends were trimmed by 0 bases and 11 bases, with 13 bases remaining between them. The CDR3 contains 13 residues. Germline V gene data show CDR1 as LGHNA and CDR2 as YSLEER. As processed by the authors: Researchers report that nucleated cell counts were estimated from reference gene primer amplification. Clones were sequenced by immunoSEQ multiplex PCR, and TCRdb holds only the in-frame ones, with some missing. V and J calls and clone size come straight from that table; D and trimming were deduced from the DNA. The sample carries 60,000 to 90,000 clones, more than 70% recorded once.

The TCR comes from a man aged 60 to 69 with active or convalescent COVID-19. Material for sequencing was peripheral blood. The chain recombines TRBV4-3 with TRBJ1-1; weak D call: TRBD1 (5 bases). The CDR3 DNA reads TGCGCCAGCAGCCAAGAATCAAAATACAGGGCTTTCTTT. This gives the protein CASSQESKYRAFF.